This record looks at one T cell receptor (beta chain) sequence and its context. Profiling relied on immunoSEQ multiplex PCR, and the TCRdb table lists in-frame clones only, not all of them. The sample includes over 150,000 clones, 70% to 85% of them seen just once. The CDR3 is 15 amino acids. Germline loops: CDR1 MGHRA, CDR2 YSYEKL. Trimming cost V 1 base and J 5 bases; bases outside gene matches: 2. These data come from a study of cytomegalovirus exposure and HLA in healthy donors. Donors came from a validation cohort of over a hundred subjects, distinct from the first 666-subject cohort. Specimen: PBMCs. This TCR was recovered from a young woman in good health and CMV-seropositive. The J gene is TRBJ2-1, the V gene TRBV4-1, with 10 bases aligning to TRBD2. CDR3 bases: TGCGCCAGCAGCCAAGTAACTAGCGGGAACAATGAGCAGTTCTTC. Its translation: CASSQVTSGNNEQFF.